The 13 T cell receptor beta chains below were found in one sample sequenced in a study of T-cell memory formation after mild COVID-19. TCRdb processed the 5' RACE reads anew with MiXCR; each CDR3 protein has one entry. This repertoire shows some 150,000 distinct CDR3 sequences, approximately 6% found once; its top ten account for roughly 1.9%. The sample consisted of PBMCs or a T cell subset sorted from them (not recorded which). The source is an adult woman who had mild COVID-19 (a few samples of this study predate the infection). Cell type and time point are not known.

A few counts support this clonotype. The CDR3 coding sequence is TGCGCCAGCAGCTTGATGCCTTCTTCCATAATACAGGGGGTTGCTGAAGCTTTCTTT. Amino acids: CASSLMPSSIIQGVAEAFF. This chain connects TRBV5-1 to TRBJ1-1, with TRBD1 matching 8 bases. V was pared by 1 base and J by 6 bases, with 20 bases of the junction left unmatched. CDR1 and CDR2 from the germline V gene are SGHRS and YFSETQ. This CDR3 has 19 amino acids.

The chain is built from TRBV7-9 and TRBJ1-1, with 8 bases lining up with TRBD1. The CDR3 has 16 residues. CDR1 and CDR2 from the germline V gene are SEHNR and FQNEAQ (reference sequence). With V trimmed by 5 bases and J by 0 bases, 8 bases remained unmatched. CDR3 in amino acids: CASSPRTGRMNTEAFF. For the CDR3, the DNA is TGTGCCAGCAGCCCCCGGACAGGGCGGATGAACACTGAAGCTTTCTTT.

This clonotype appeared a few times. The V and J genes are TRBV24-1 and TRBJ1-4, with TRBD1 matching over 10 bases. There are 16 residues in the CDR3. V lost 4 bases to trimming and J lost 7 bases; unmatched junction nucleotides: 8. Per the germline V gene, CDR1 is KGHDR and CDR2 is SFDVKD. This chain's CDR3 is CATSDPRDRGGEKLFF. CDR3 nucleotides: TGTGCCACCAGTGACCCCCGGGACAGGGGAGGTGAAAAACTGTTTTTT.

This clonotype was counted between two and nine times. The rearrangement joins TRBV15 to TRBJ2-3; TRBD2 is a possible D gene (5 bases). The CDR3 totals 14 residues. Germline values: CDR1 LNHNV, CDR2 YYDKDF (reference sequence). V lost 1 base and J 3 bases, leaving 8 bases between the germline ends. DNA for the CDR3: TGTGCCACCAGCAGAGGGACTCTTACAGATACGCAGTATTTT. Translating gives CATSRGTLTDTQYF.

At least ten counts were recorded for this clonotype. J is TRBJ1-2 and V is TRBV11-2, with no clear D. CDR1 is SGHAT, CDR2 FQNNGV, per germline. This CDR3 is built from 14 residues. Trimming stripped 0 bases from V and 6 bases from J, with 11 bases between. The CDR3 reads CASSLDTFPDGYTF. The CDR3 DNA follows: TGTGCCAGCAGCTTAGATACGTTCCCGGATGGCTACACCTTC.

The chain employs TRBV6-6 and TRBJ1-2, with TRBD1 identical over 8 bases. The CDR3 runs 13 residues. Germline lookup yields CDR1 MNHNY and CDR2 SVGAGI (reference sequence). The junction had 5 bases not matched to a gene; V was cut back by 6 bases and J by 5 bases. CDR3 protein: CASRQGALYGYTF. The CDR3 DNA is TGTGCCAGCAGGCAGGGGGCGTTGTATGGCTACACCTTC.

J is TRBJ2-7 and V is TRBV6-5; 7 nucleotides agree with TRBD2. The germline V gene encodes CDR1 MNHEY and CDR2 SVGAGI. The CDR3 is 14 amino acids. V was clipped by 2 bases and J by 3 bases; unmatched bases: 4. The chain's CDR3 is CASSYGGGLYEQYF. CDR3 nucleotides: TGTGCCAGCAGTTACGGGGGGGGACTCTACGAGCAGTACTTC.

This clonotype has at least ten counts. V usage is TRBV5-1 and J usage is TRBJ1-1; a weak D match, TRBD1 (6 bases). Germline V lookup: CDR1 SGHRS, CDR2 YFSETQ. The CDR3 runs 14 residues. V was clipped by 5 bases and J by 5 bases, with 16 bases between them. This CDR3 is CASSWSGGQTEAFF. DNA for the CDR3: TGCGCCAGCAGTTGGTCCGGGGGGCAAACTGAAGCTTTCTTT.

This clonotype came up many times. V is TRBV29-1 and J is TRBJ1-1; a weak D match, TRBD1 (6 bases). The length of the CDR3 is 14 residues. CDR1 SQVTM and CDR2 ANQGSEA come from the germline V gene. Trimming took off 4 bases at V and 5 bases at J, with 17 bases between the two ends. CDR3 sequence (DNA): TGCAGCGTTGTAGTAAGGGGGGCGCGAACTGAAGCTTTCTTT. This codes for CSVVVRGARTEAFF.

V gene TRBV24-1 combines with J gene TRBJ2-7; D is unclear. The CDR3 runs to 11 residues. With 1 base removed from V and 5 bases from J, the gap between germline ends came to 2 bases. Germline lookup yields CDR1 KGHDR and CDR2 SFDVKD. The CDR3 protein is CATSDFDEQYF. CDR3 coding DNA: TGTGCCACCAGTGATTTCGACGAGCAGTACTTC.

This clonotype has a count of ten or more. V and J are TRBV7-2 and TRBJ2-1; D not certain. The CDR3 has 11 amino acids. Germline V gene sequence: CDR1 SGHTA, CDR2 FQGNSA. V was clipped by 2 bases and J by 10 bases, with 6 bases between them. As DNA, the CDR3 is TGTGCCAGCAGCTTACAGTGGGAGCAGTTCTTC. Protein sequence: CASSLQWEQFF.

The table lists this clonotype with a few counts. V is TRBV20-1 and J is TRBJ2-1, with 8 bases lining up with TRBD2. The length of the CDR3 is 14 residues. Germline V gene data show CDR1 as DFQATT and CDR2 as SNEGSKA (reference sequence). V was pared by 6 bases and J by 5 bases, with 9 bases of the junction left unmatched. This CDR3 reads CSARGQRGNNEQFF. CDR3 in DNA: TGCAGTGCCAGGGGCCAGCGGGGGAACAATGAGCAGTTCTTC.

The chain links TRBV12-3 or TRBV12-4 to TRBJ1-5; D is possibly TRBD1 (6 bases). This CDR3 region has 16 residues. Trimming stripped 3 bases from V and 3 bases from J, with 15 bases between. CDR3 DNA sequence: TGTGCCAGCAGTTTTAATCTTCAGGGGTTCAATCAGCCCCAGCATTTT. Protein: CASSFNLQGFNQPQHF.